These T cell receptor beta chains were read from a single sample in a study of blood T cell repertoires in COVID-19. The method was immunoSEQ multiplex PCR; TCRdb's version includes in-frame clones alone and lacks a portion of them. This table has hundreds of thousands of clones, 70% to 90% appearing once. Specimen: peripheral blood. The receptors originated from a woman aged 45 to 65 with COVID-19, enrolled during active disease. CDR3s include the opening cysteine and the closing phenylalanine or tryptophan. The order of the fields is clone size, D gene, V gene, J gene, CDR3 DNA, CDR3 protein. D genes are given only for firm matches. Part of the rows lack a size; the others show once, few, many or a class for expanded clones.

>.|.|TRBV3-1/TRBV3-2|TRBJ2-1
TGTGCCAGCAGAAATCGGGGAGAAGCTCGCAATGAGCAGTTCTTC
CASRNRGEARNEQFF
>few|.|TRBV10-1|TRBJ1-1
TGCGCCAGCAGTGAGACGACGGACTTCAACACTGAAGCTTTCTTT
CASSETTDFNTEAFF
>.|.|TRBV6-1|TRBJ1-1
TGTGCCAGCAGTGAGGGGGGGATGAACACTGAAGCTTTCTTT
CASSEGGMNTEAFF
>once|TRBD2|TRBV28|TRBJ2-7
TGTGCCAGCAGACCGGGACTAGCGGGGGCAGAGCAGTACTTC
CASRPGLAGAEQYF
>.|TRBD1|TRBV6-1|TRBJ1-5
TGTGCCAGCAGTGAAGCACTGGGACAGGGGGCAAGGGAGCCCCAGCATTTT
CASSEALGQGAREPQHF
>.|.|TRBV3-1/TRBV3-2|TRBJ2-1
TGTGCCAGTGGGGGGAACGGGGATGAGCAGTTCTTC
CASGGNGDEQFF
>.|.|TRBV6-5|TRBJ1-1
TGTGCCAGCAGTTATGGTAGAGCGGTGAACACTGAAGCTTTCTTT
CASSYGRAVNTEAFF
>.|.|TRBV6-1|TRBJ2-1
TGTGCCAGCAGTGAGGAGATAGGCTCCTACAATGAGCAGTTCTTC
CASSEEIGSYNEQFF
>.|.|TRBV5-5|TRBJ2-5
TGTGCCAGCAGCTTGGGCGGCAGTGAAGAGACCCAGTACTTC
CASSLGGSEETQYF
>.|.|TRBV7-3|TRBJ2-6
TGTGCCAGCAGCTTTGACAGTACCTCTGGGGCCAACGTCCTGACTTTC
CASSFDSTSGANVLTF
>.|TRBD1|TRBV24-1|TRBJ1-5
TGTGCCACCAGTGATTCCAGGGGGTATAGCAATCAGCCCCAGCATTTT
CATSDSRGYSNQPQHF
>.|.|TRBV5-1|TRBJ1-1
TGCGCCAGCAGCGAATCCAGTTTGGCCGAAGCTTTCTTT
CASSESSLAEAFF
>.|.|TRBV18|TRBJ1-1
TGTGCCAGCTCACCAGGACACAGACGGAACACTGAAGCTTTCTTT
CASSPGHRRNTEAFF
>few|TRBD1|TRBV4-1|TRBJ2-7
TGCGCCAGCAGCCAGAGGACAGGGGACTACGAGCAGTACTTC
CASSQRTGDYEQYF
>.|TRBD1|TRBV4-1|TRBJ1-5
TGCGCCAGCAGCCAATACAGGGGTAATCAGCCCCAGCATTTT
CASSQYRGNQPQHF
>.|TRBD1|TRBV3-1/TRBV3-2|TRBJ1-4
TGTGCCAGCAGCCAAGATGGGCCAGGGGGTGAAAAACTGTTTTTT
CASSQDGPGGEKLFF
>.|.|TRBV7-6|TRBJ1-1
TGTGCCAGCAGCCCTCTGCGGGGCACTGAAGCTTTCTTT
CASSPLRGTEAFF
>.|TRBD2|TRBV4-1|TRBJ2-5
TGCGCCAGCAGCCAAGCAGGGCCTAGCGGGGGAGAGACCCAGTACTTC
CASSQAGPSGGETQYF
>.|.|TRBV4-2|TRBJ2-1
TGTGCCAGCAGCCAATCCGGGACGGGAGACAATGAGCAGTTCTTC
CASSQSGTGDNEQFF
>.|TRBD2|TRBV9|TRBJ2-1
TGTGCCAGCAGCGGCAATCCGACTAGCGGGGGGTACAATGAGCAGTTCTTC
CASSGNPTSGGYNEQFF
>.|.|TRBV4-1|TRBJ1-6
TGCGCCAGCAGCCAAGGTAGGGGGGGGCGGGATTCACCCCTCCACTTT
CASSQGRGGRDSPLHF
>.|.|TRBV25-1|TRBJ2-1
TGTGCCAGCAGTGAATTTGGGGACACGTACAATGAGCAGTTCTTC
CASSEFGDTYNEQFF
>.|TRBD1|TRBV30|TRBJ1-2
TGTGCCTGGATGGACGTGGGCAGGGGGCGAGTCGGCTACACCTTC
CAWMDVGRGRVGYTF
>.|TRBD2|TRBV12-3/TRBV12-4|TRBJ2-3
TGTGCCAGCAGTTCGGGACTAAAGTATTTT
CASSSGLKYF
>.|TRBD1|TRBV6-6|TRBJ1-2
TGTGCCAGCACCATGACAGGGAATGGCTACACCTTC
CASTMTGNGYTF
>.|TRBD2|TRBV24-1|TRBJ2-3
TGTGCCACCAGTGATCCCAAAGCGGGGTACACAGATACGCAGTATTTT
CATSDPKAGYTDTQYF
>.|TRBD1|TRBV27|TRBJ2-7
TGTGCCAGCAGTTCGGGGACAGGGGCCTCGTTCTACGAGCAGTACTTC
CASSSGTGASFYEQYF
>.|.|TRBV29-1|TRBJ1-2
TGCAGCGCCCGGGACTTGGAGGGCTACACCTTC
CSARDLEGYTF
>.|TRBD1|TRBV7-9|TRBJ1-1
TGTGCCAGCAGCAACCGGGACAGGGGCACTGAAGCTTTCTTT
CASSNRDRGTEAFF
>once|TRBD2|TRBV11-3|TRBJ2-7
TGTGCCAGCAGCTCACGGACTAGCGGGGTAACCTACGAGCAGTACTTC
CASSSRTSGVTYEQYF
>.|TRBD1|TRBV7-2|TRBJ1-5
TGTGCCAGCAGTTCGACAGGGCGGTGGGGACAGCCCCAGCATTTT
CASSSTGRWGQPQHF
>.|.|TRBV7-6|TRBJ2-1
TGTGCCAGCAGCTTAGAGGCTCGACAGCTCCCCGGTTACAATGAGCAGTTCTTC
CASSLEARQLPGYNEQFF
>.|.|TRBV3-1/TRBV3-2|TRBJ1-4
TGTGCCAGCAGCCAAACAGGGAGGGAACTGTTTTTT
CASSQTGRELFF
>few|.|TRBV29-1|TRBJ2-2
TGCAGCGGGAGGGACACCGGGGAGCTGTTTTTT
CSGRDTGELFF
>.|TRBD1|TRBV11-3|TRBJ1-2
TGTGCCAGCAGCTTAGGTGGGACAGGGGTTGACTATGGCTACACCTTC
CASSLGGTGVDYGYTF
>.|.|TRBV5-1|TRBJ1-1
TGCGCCAGCAGCTTGGTAGCGGGGGGATACACTGAAGCTTTCTTT
CASSLVAGGYTEAFF
>.|.|TRBV18|TRBJ1-1
TGTGCCAGCTCACCCTCCCACCTGGGGGCGGGTACTGAAGCTTTCTTT
CASSPSHLGAGTEAFF
>.|TRBD1|TRBV5-1|TRBJ2-7
TGCGCCAGCAGCTTGGCAGACAGGGGTACAGGGGAGCAGTACTTC
CASSLADRGTGEQYF
>.|.|TRBV20-1|TRBJ2-1
TGCAGTGCTAGGAGGGTCAATGAGCAGTTCTTC
CSARRVNEQFF
>.|.|TRBV10-3|TRBJ2-3
TGTGCCATCCAGATAGGGGCAGGTTCAGATACGCAGTATTTT
CAIQIGAGSDTQYF
>once|.|TRBV7-9|TRBJ1-2
TGTGCCAGCAGCTTAGAACAGGGTCCGCTTGGCTACACCTTC
CASSLEQGPLGYTF
>.|.|TRBV28|TRBJ1-1
TGTGCCAGCAGCTTAGGGAGGACTGAAGCTTTCTTT
CASSLGRTEAFF
>once|.|TRBV5-1|TRBJ1-1
TGCGCCAGCAGCTTCGGTACAGGGAGTACCACTGAAGCTTTCTTT
CASSFGTGSTTEAFF
>.|.|TRBV19|TRBJ1-2
TGTGCCAGTAGTGGGCAGACCTATGGCTACACCTTC
CASSGQTYGYTF